This entry describes one T cell receptor (beta chain). This sample was included in a study of blood T cell repertoires in COVID-19. Study context: The United States, Italy and Spain provided the acute and convalescent COVID-19 samples. From T cells, B-cell-depleted T cells, or PBMCs came the material, which was cDNA or gDNA.

The protocol was immunoSEQ multiplex PCR, while the TCRdb copy is restricted to in-frame clones and leaves out a portion. The table lists fewer than 200,000 clones, 65% to 85% of them singletons, with about 11% in the top ten. The V gene lost 2 bases and the J gene lost 4 bases, with 14 bases spanning the gap. The germline gives CDR1 MNHEY, CDR2 SVGAGI. This CDR3 contains 15 residues. The source is a man in his 70s with active or convalescent COVID-19. The specimen sequenced was peripheral blood. V usage is TRBV6-5 and J usage is TRBJ1-2, with D hard to call. CDR3 region: CASSYSGPRLYGYTF. The CDR3 DNA reads TGTGCCAGCAGTTACAGCGGACCGAGACTCTATGGCTACACCTTC.